This T cell receptor (beta chain) was sequenced during a study of blood T cell repertoires in COVID-19. The wider study: Sample material is recorded as cDNA or gDNA derived from T cells, B-cell-depleted T cells, or PBMCs.

Profiled with immunoSEQ multiplex PCR; TCRdb holds only in-frame clones, not every one. The sample lists about 94,000 clones, under 80% occurring once. During active infection, Seattle patients enrolled and were then monitored through disease. The ends lost 6 bases at V and 5 bases at J; junction bases unmatched: 10. The length of the CDR3 is 15 residues. The germline V gene encodes CDR1 SNHLY and CDR2 FYNNEI. The chain is built from TRBV2 and TRBJ2-5, with 9 bases lining up with TRBD1. The sample consisted of peripheral blood. The clonotype originates from a man in his sixties or seventies with COVID-19, enrolled during active disease. The CDR3 region is CASRRDRALGETQYF. The CDR3 nucleotides read TGTGCCAGCAGACGGGACAGGGCTCTTGGGGAGACCCAGTACTTC.